The 24 T cell receptor beta chains listed next were all sequenced from one sample in a study of blood T cells in healthy people across ages. Together with a sample-barcoded 5' primer, a J-beta primer mix was included in a second PCR lasting about 6 to 11 cycles. One entry per CDR3 protein results from TCRdb running MiXCR on the 5' RACE reads. The table records some 1.8 million distinct CDR3 sequences, more than 35% of them present only once. Sequencing was done on a sample of blood. These receptor sequences come from a human donor in good health.

This clonotype has only a few counts. The chain combines TRBV4-3 with TRBJ1-2; the match to TRBD1 covers 9 bases. J gave up 6 bases and V 3 bases, and 5 bases lay outside the gene matches. The germline CDR1 and CDR2 sequences are LGHNA and YSLEER. The CDR3 is made up of 14 amino acids. The CDR3 loop is CASSQRGQGNGYTF. The CDR3 DNA reads TGCGCCAGCAGCCAGAGAGGACAGGGGAATGGCTACACCTTC.

A note on this clonotype: A much larger clonotype is one base distant, so this may be a read error. This chain uses TRBV24-1 with TRBJ2-6, with unresolved D. The CDR3 sequence is 16 residues long. The germline gives CDR1 KGHDR, CDR2 SFDVKD. Trimming shortened V by 5 bases and J by 0 bases, and 10 bases separated the two germline ends. In nucleotides, the CDR3 is TGTGCCACCAGTGGATGGAGTTCCTCTGGGGCCAACGTCCTGACTTTC. It translates to CATSGWSSSGANVLTF.

This clonotype was found a few times. V is TRBV4-3 and J is TRBJ1-2, with D maybe TRBD1 (5 bases). The CDR3 extends over 13 amino acids. Germline V gene data show CDR1 as LGHNA and CDR2 as YSLEER. V lost 3 bases and J lost 10, with 15 bases in between. The CDR3 bases are TGCGCCAGCAGCCATCGCTTACGGGGCTACTACACCTTC. Its translation is CASSHRLRGYYTF.

This chain joins TRBV5-1 and TRBJ1-1; TRBD1 might be the D (5 bases). The CDR3 is 15 residues long. Looked up from germline, CDR1 is SGHRS and CDR2 is YFSETQ. V dropped 0 bases and J dropped 1 base, with 10 bases sitting between them. The CDR3 nucleotides are TGCGCCAGCAGCTTGGAAAGACAGCCGAACACTGAAGCTTTCTTT. Its protein product is CASSLERQPNTEAFF.

This clonotype was picked up many times. The rearrangement links TRBV6-5 to TRBJ2-5, with TRBD1 as a possible D gene (5 bases). With the DNA end fitting TRBJ2-7 better, the J assignment may be wrong. The length of the CDR3 is 12 residues. Germline V CDR1 and CDR2: MNHEY, SVGAGI. The CDR3 DNA reads as TGTGCCAGCAGCCGTGGACAACGCGAGCAGTACTTC. The encoded protein is CASSRGQREQYF.

This chain connects TRBV18 to TRBJ2-3; no clear D gene. V gave up 8 bases and J gave up 5 bases, with 8 bases separating them. Germline loops: CDR1 KGHSH, CDR2 LQKENI. This CDR3 region has 11 residues. The CDR3 DNA sequence: TGTGCCAGCGAGACTGGAGATACGCAGTATTTT. It encodes CASETGDTQYF. Supplemented by reference TRBV18 and TRBJ2-3, the full variable domain reads NAGVMQNPRHLVRRRGQEARLRCSPMKGHSHVYWYRQLPEEGLKFMVYLQKENIIDESGMPKERFSAEFPKEGPSILRIQQVVRGDSAAYFCASETGDTQYFGPGTRLTVL.

The table lists this clonotype with a few counts. V and J are TRBV20-1 and TRBJ2-7; a weak D match, TRBD1 (6 bases). Germline loops: CDR1 DFQATT, CDR2 SNEGSKA (reference sequence). With 5 bases removed from V and 4 bases from J, the gap between germline ends came to 12 bases. This CDR3 contains 12 residues. This chain's CDR3 is CSAPGQSYEQYF. The CDR3 DNA sequence: TGCAGTGCTCCCGGACAGAGTTACGAGCAGTACTTC.

This clonotype was seen more than once but under ten times. The chain uses TRBV29-1 and TRBJ2-7, with D tentatively TRBD2 (6 bases). V shed 3 bases and J shed 0 bases, with 12 bases lying between them. This CDR3 region has 14 residues. Per the germline V gene, CDR1 is SQVTM and CDR2 is ANQGSEA. The CDR3 protein is CSVDGGAGSYEQYF. CDR3 nucleotide sequence: TGCAGCGTTGATGGCGGGGCCGGCTCCTACGAGCAGTACTTC.

This chain uses TRBV7-9 with TRBJ2-7; D is possibly TRBD1 or TRBD2 (5 bases each). The CDR3 is 13 residues long. Deletions cut 7 bases from V and 4 bases from J, with 14 bases between. From germline, CDR1 is SEHNR and CDR2 FQNEAQ (reference sequence). The chain's CDR3 is CASTRDPSYEQYF. The CDR3 nucleotides are TGTGCCAGCACCCGGGACCCTTCTTACGAGCAGTACTTC.

The chain couples TRBV2 to TRBJ2-3; either TRBD1 or TRBD2 may fit D (5 bases each). Germline V lookup: CDR1 SNHLY, CDR2 FYNNEI. With 3 bases removed from V and 3 bases from J, the gap between germline ends came to 13 bases. The CDR3 totals 15 residues. CDR3 nucleotides: TGTGCCAGCAGTGATGGAATATGGGGGACAGATACGCAGTATTTT. Its protein is CASSDGIWGTDTQYF.

This clonotype was picked up a small number of times. The chain has TRBV20-1 and TRBJ2-3, with TRBD2 matching 7 bases. This CDR3 has 14 residues. In germline, CDR1 is DFQATT, CDR2 SNEGSKA (reference sequence). V was clipped by 3 bases and J by 3 bases; unmatched bases: 6. The CDR3 sequence: CSASRLAATDTQYF. Written as DNA, the CDR3 is TGCAGTGCTAGCCGCCTAGCGGCGACAGATACGCAGTATTTT.

This clonotype occurred a few times. The chain couples TRBV2 to TRBJ2-7; D is possibly TRBD1 or TRBD2 (5 bases each). V dropped 3 bases and J dropped 3 bases, with 12 bases sitting between them. The CDR3 loop spans 14 amino acids. Germline V lookup: CDR1 SNHLY, CDR2 FYNNEI. CDR3 region: CASSEQGAGYEQYF. The CDR3 DNA follows: TGTGCCAGCAGTGAGCAGGGCGCGGGCTACGAGCAGTACTTC.

This clonotype has more than one count but fewer than ten. The rearrangement joins TRBV20-1 to TRBJ2-1; 9 bases are a match to TRBD2. The CDR3 contains 16 residues. With V trimmed by 1 base and J by 4 bases, 8 bases remained unmatched. CDR1 and CDR2 from the germline V gene are DFQATT and SNEGSKA (reference sequence). CDR3 amino acids: CSARVRLAEVYNEQFF. Written as DNA, the CDR3 is TGCAGTGCTAGAGTTCGACTAGCGGAGGTTTACAATGAGCAGTTCTTC.

This clonotype was found a few times. This chain joins TRBV10-3 and TRBJ2-3; TRBD2 might be the D (5 bases). Per germline, CDR1 ENHRY and CDR2 SYGVKD. The CDR3 totals 16 residues. Trimming stripped 3 bases from V and 4 bases from J, with 17 bases between. The chain's CDR3 is CAISDPFVAGADTQYF. CDR3 sequence (DNA): TGTGCCATCAGTGATCCCTTTGTTGCGGGCGCAGATACGCAGTATTTT.

The chain joins TRBV10-3 to TRBJ1-2; 7 bases map to TRBD1. Per the germline V gene, CDR1 is ENHRY and CDR2 is SYGVKD. There are 13 residues in the CDR3. Unmatched junction bases numbered 10, after V lost 11 bases and J lost 4 bases. CDR3 sequence reads: CAVGPGQSYGYTF. In DNA form, the CDR3 reads TGTGCCGTCGGACCGGGACAGAGCTATGGCTACACCTTC.

This chain connects TRBV20-1 to TRBJ1-2; D not certain. The V end was cut by 1 base, the J end by 1 base, with 7 bases between. This CDR3 is 13 amino acids long. Per germline, CDR1 DFQATT and CDR2 SNEGSKA (reference sequence). The CDR3 region is CSARGVYNYGYTF. As DNA, the CDR3 is TGCAGTGCTAGAGGGGTTTATAACTATGGCTACACCTTC.

This clonotype was recorded many times. The CDR3 nucleotides read TGTGCCACCAACAGGGGATCCGGGGCCAACGTCCTGACTTTC. This sequence encodes CATNRGSGANVLTF. The V call is TRBV28, the J call TRBJ2-6; 7 bases are shared with TRBD1. Germline trimming cut 10 bases from V and 4 bases from J; bases unmatched to any gene: 7. The CDR3 runs 14 residues. Looked up from germline, CDR1 is MDHEN and CDR2 is SYDVKM.

This clonotype was seen only a few times. The CDR3 region is CASSLEQSQETQYF. The CDR3 DNA is TGTGCCAGCAGCTTAGAGCAAAGCCAAGAGACCCAGTACTTC. This chain links TRBV7-2 with TRBJ2-5; D gene ambiguous. Germline V gives CDR1 SGHTA, CDR2 FQGNSA. V shed 1 base and J shed 1 base, with 7 bases lying between them. The CDR3 is made up of 14 amino acids.

The chain joins TRBV7-8 to TRBJ1-1, with a tentative D call TRBD1 (5 bases). Trimming took 5 bases from V and 1 from J, leaving 20 bases between them. The germline gives CDR1 SGHVS, CDR2 FQNEAQ. The CDR3 runs to 17 residues. CDR3 sequence reads: CASSLLKRGTRNTEAFF. The CDR3 DNA sequence: TGTGCCAGCAGCCTCCTAAAACGAGGGACCCGGAACACTGAAGCTTTCTTT.

The chain joins TRBV12-3 or TRBV12-4 to TRBJ1-1; 7 nucleotides agree with TRBD1. V lost 6 bases, J lost 11 bases, and 12 bases stayed unmatched. This CDR3 has 13 residues. The CDR3 loop reads CASRQPPDRKAFF. The CDR3 DNA reads TGTGCCAGCAGGCAGCCACCGGACAGGAAGGCTTTCTTT.

The CDR3 reads CASSVTSGELNTQYF. The CDR3 DNA reads as TGTGCCAGCAGCGTGACTAGCGGGGAGCTCAATACGCAGTATTTT. J is TRBJ2-3 and V is TRBV7-2, with 11 bases lining up with TRBD2. Germline CDR1 reads SGHTA; CDR2 reads FQGNSA. The CDR3 spans 15 residues. V was pared by 5 bases and J by 7 bases, with 8 bases of the junction left unmatched.

A few counts support this clonotype. The CDR3 protein is CASSQLKNTEAFF. The CDR3 nucleotides are TGCGCCAGCAGCCAATTGAAGAACACTGAAGCTTTCTTT. The chain joins TRBV4-3 to TRBJ1-1; D unclear. The ends were cut back, 2 bases at V and 1 base at J, with 5 bases in the middle. Germline CDR1 and CDR2: LGHNA and YSLEER. This CDR3 comprises 13 residues.

The V call is TRBV5-1, the J call TRBJ1-2; 10 bases map to TRBD1. Germline V gene sequence: CDR1 SGHRS, CDR2 YFSETQ. Unmatched junction bases numbered 8, after V lost 3 bases and J lost 9 bases. The CDR3 is 14 amino acids. The CDR3: CASSSPGTGDCYTF. The CDR3 DNA sequence: TGCGCCAGCAGCTCGCCTGGGACAGGGGATTGCTACACCTTC.

This chain joins TRBV7-2 and TRBJ2-6, with D possibly matching TRBD2 (5 bases). V was clipped by 6 bases and J by 0 bases, with 12 bases between them. CDR1 is SGHTA, CDR2 FQGNSA, per germline. The CDR3 sequence is 16 residues long. In DNA form, the CDR3 reads TGTGCCAGCAGACGAAGTGGGAGCTCTGGGGCCAACGTCCTGACTTTC. Protein: CASRRSGSSGANVLTF.